The sample holds a few counts of the clone carrying this TCR beta chain. Its antigen is not identified. The TCR library protocol was used to attach unique molecular identifiers. These identifiers were attached to individual cDNA molecules. TCRdb reprocessed the 5' RACE reads with MiXCR, giving one entry per CDR3 protein. The sample shows approximately 42,000 distinct CDR3 sequences, roughly 7.1% of them seen only once. The sample originates from a study of early T cells in non-severe SARS-CoV-2 infection. Study overall: Sequencing used unsorted whole-blood bulk RNA, so chains lack pairing.

Germline CDR1 and CDR2: LNHDA and SQIVND (reference sequence). This CDR3 spans 16 amino acids. The V end was cut by 6 bases, the J end by 0 bases, with 14 bases between. Study-level results: VDJdb matches were skewed toward anti-spike CD8 T cell responses.

The TCR sequence derives from an adult who was a healthcare worker with PCR-confirmed SARS-CoV-2 infection or an uninfected control (not recorded which). This rearrangement joins TRBV19 to TRBJ1-4; D is uncertain. The specimen sequenced was whole blood. CDR3 amino acids: CASSEGIVATNEKLFF. The CDR3 DNA sequence: TGTGCCAGTAGCGAGGGTATTGTGGCAACTAATGAAAAACTGTTTTTT.